Included here is one TCR beta chain sequence, with context. Its antigen is still unknown. In germline, CDR1 is SGDLS, CDR2 YYNGEE. V dropped 0 bases and J dropped 7 bases, with 11 bases sitting between them. The CDR3 totals 15 residues. TCRdb reanalysed the reads using MiXCR and keeps one entry per CDR3 protein. The sample comprises about 55,000 distinct CDR3 sequences, about 18% of which are singletons, and around 59% rests with the top ten. The data were taken from a study of T cell repertoires in cytomegalovirus infection. The overall study: CMV epitopes in the study were HLA-C-restricted (recently identified) and HLA-B-restricted (well studied). Public TCR beta signatures were indicative of both CMV infection and a matching HLA type. Findings of the study overall: Pooled public TCR beta family frequency picked out CMV carriers with the relevant HLA. Dominating the ex vivo response were HLA-C-restricted CMV-specific TCR beta clonotypes.

The sample in question was CD8+ T cells from cultured PBMCs, obtained from culture after CMV antigen stimulation. V is TRBV9 and J is TRBJ1-6; D is undetermined. This sequence originates from a human donor in good health (CMV status not recorded). Some clones in this sample may be carry-over from other donors' samples. CDR3: CASSVGDPGNSPLHF. The DNA of the CDR3 is TGTGCCAGCAGCGTAGGAGATCCTGGCAATTCACCCCTCCACTTT.